Presented here are 7 T cell receptor beta chains from one specimen sequenced in a study of blood T cells in healthy people across ages. Through a sample-barcoded 5' primer and a J-beta primer mix, a second PCR was run for roughly 7 to 11 cycles. TCRdb analysed the 5' RACE reads with MiXCR anew, one entry per CDR3 protein. Counted here are over 1,500,000 distinct CDR3 sequences, approximately 39% occurring once; the ten biggest clones make up under 30%. Sequencing input: blood. The receptors were gathered from a human donor in good health.

This chain uses TRBV7-2 with TRBJ2-7, with D perhaps being TRBD1 or TRBD2 (5 bases each). The CDR3 totals 15 residues. CDR1 SGHTA and CDR2 FQGNSA come from the germline V gene. The V and J ends lost 5 bases and 6 bases respectively, with 20 bases between them. The chain's CDR3 is CASSPGTEVLLEQYF. As DNA, the CDR3 is TGTGCCAGCAGCCCGGGGACCGAAGTCCTACTCGAGCAGTACTTC.

This clonotype occurred a few times. The V and J genes are TRBV6-5 and TRBJ1-1; D unclear. Trimming cost V 0 bases and J 4 bases, with 9 bases left between them. The CDR3 length is 14 residues. Germline-derived CDR1 and CDR2 are MNHEY and SVGAGI. The CDR3 region has the DNA TGTGCCAGCAGTTACTCCTCGTGGGCCACTGAAGCTTTCTTT. This translates into CASSYSSWATEAFF.

This chain uses TRBV29-1 with TRBJ1-1; D uncertain. CDR3 length: 13 residues. V lost 6 bases and J 3 bases, leaving 14 bases between the germline ends. Germline CDR1 is SQVTM and CDR2 is ANQGSEA. The CDR3 here is CSVTTTVYTEAFF. CDR3 bases: TGCAGCGTAACCACGACGGTATACACTGAAGCTTTCTTT.

This chain connects TRBV5-1 to TRBJ2-2; 8 nucleotides line up with TRBD1. The CDR3 totals 16 residues. Looked up from germline, CDR1 is SGHRS and CDR2 is YFSETQ. The ends lost 3 bases at V and 7 bases at J; junction bases unmatched: 11. This CDR3 reads CASSSGLQGANGELFF. The CDR3 DNA follows: TGCGCCAGCAGCTCCGGCCTTCAGGGGGCGAACGGGGAGCTGTTTTTT.

The V call is TRBV7-9, the J call TRBJ2-5; D not resolved. Trimming cost V 2 bases and J 1 base, with 8 bases left between them. The CDR3 contains 14 residues. The germline gives CDR1 SEHNR, CDR2 FQNEAQ (reference sequence). CDR3 sequence reads: CASSLYSTQETQYF. The CDR3 region has the DNA TGTGCCAGCAGCTTATACTCGACCCAAGAGACCCAGTACTTC.

This clonotype was counted a few times. The chain links TRBV7-2 to TRBJ2-1; 7 bases line up with TRBD2. The germline CDR1 and CDR2 sequences are SGHTA and FQGNSA. With 4 bases clipped from V and 7 bases from J, the junction kept 7 bases outside the gene matches. The length of the CDR3 is 14 residues. Here the CDR3 reads CASSSSGAGNEQFF. The DNA of the CDR3 is TGTGCCAGCAGCTCAAGCGGGGCGGGGAATGAGCAGTTCTTC.

This clonotype was observed a few times. An end of the junction differs from the germline gene, which may be a read error. This chain links TRBV20-1 with TRBJ2-7; TRBD1 matches at 8 bases. Germline V gene lookup returns CDR1 DFQATT and CDR2 SNEGSKA (reference sequence). The CDR3 totals 15 residues. In nucleotides, the CDR3 is TGCAGTGCTAGAGATCCCGGACAGGGACCCTACGGGCAGTACTTC. Translated: CSARDPGQGPYGQYF.